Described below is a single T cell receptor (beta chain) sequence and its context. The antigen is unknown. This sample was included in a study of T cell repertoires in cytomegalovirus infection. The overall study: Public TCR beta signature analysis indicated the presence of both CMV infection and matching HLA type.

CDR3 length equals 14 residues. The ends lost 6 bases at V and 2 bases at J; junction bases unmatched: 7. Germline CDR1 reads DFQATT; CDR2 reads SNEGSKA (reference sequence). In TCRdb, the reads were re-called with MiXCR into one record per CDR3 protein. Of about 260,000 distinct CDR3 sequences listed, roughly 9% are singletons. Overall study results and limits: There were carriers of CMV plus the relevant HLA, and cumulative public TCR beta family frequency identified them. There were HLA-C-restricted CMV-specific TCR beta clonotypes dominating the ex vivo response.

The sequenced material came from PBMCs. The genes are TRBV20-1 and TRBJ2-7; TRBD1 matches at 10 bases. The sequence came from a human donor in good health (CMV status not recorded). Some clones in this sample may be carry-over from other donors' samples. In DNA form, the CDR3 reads TGCAGTGCCCTCTCCGGGACAGGGGCCTACGAGCAGTACTTC. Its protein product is CSALSGTGAYEQYF.